A selection of T cell receptor beta chains follows, all from one sample in a study of T cells expressing NK-cell markers. TCRdb reprocessed the 5' RACE reads; each CDR3 protein has one entry and no DNA is given. The table counts about 550,000 distinct CDR3 sequences; under 4.5% lies in the top ten. The sequenced sample was blood T cells: a sorted CD56 or NKG2C T cell subset, CD4+ or CD8+ T cells, or bulk PBMC T cells (not recorded which). The receptors were sampled from a man between 18 and 29 years old in good health. Each CDR3 is given with its conserved first and last residue. The order of the fields is J gene, V gene, CDR3 protein.

>TRBJ2-1|TRBV28
CASIDGRNNEQFF
>TRBJ2-2|TRBV6-2/TRBV6-3
CASSYTSGIDGELFF
>TRBJ2-2|TRBV12-3/TRBV12-4
CASNQGTAGELFF
>TRBJ1-4|TRBV12-3/TRBV12-4
CASTSSTGLNEKLFF
>TRBJ2-1|TRBV20-1
CSAKGVSERGQFF
>TRBJ2-7|TRBV9
CASSESGSGEQYF
>TRBJ2-3|TRBV20-1
CSARDTSQTGTDTQYF
>TRBJ2-1|TRBV7-8
CASSPFAGADYNEQFF
>TRBJ2-7|TRBV11-2
CASSGSRLVRSDEQYF
>TRBJ1-5|TRBV2
CASSERGLGNQPQHF
>TRBJ2-1|TRBV7-3
CASSSDRGQPNEQFF
>TRBJ2-2|TRBV5-5
CASIRDTYTGELFF
>TRBJ2-1|TRBV2
CASEWGDEQFF
>TRBJ2-5|TRBV12-3/TRBV12-4
CASSRDRGSETQYF
>TRBJ1-2|TRBV25-1
CASSESLGGNGYTF
>TRBJ1-6|TRBV12-3/TRBV12-4
CASTLAGGGPLHF
>TRBJ2-3|TRBV12-3/TRBV12-4
CASSLGRDRDTQYF
>TRBJ2-3|TRBV6-5
CASSYAGGALSTDTQYF
>TRBJ2-7|TRBV18
CASSPPAGSSYEQYF
>TRBJ2-2|TRBV15
CATSRGGTGELFF
>TRBJ2-1|TRBV12-3/TRBV12-4
CASSFPPLSSGSRNEQFF
>TRBJ1-1|TRBV14
CASSQQTGHTEAFF
>TRBJ2-4|TRBV5-1
CASSETSGLAKNIQYF
>TRBJ2-5|TRBV20-1
CSARLGGGLQETQYF
>TRBJ1-1|TRBV27
CASSERGGRAFF
>TRBJ2-3|TRBV20-1
CSARLAGLIYTDTQYF
>TRBJ2-5|TRBV20-1
CSASSRDGRETQYF
>TRBJ2-3|TRBV4-1
CASKTSGRQYF
>TRBJ2-7|TRBV9
CASSASLAGANEQYF
>TRBJ2-3|TRBV4-2
CASSQELASSEDTQYF
>TRBJ1-2|TRBV4-3
CASSQDRTGQGAWGYTF
>TRBJ2-1|TRBV20-1
CSAPRDWYNEQFF
>TRBJ2-1|TRBV24-1
CATSARDGFADEQFF
>TRBJ2-3|TRBV28
CASSLTGATDTQYF
>TRBJ2-2|TRBV12-3/TRBV12-4
CASSRTGTGVWGELFF
>TRBJ1-5|TRBV4-3
CASSQDLDSNQPQHF
>TRBJ2-1|TRBV20-1
CSARDSEYIGNEQFF
>TRBJ2-1|TRBV4-2
CASSQEASGSGEQFF
>TRBJ2-4|TRBV7-3
CASSSAGGRGNIQYF
>TRBJ1-1|TRBV5-8
CASSQGTGMNTEAFF
>TRBJ2-1|TRBV7-8
CASSLYRPGRDQGYNEQFF
>TRBJ2-2|TRBV12-3/TRBV12-4
CASRATGETGELFF
>TRBJ1-2|TRBV5-1
CASSIQDRYNYGYTF
>TRBJ1-1|TRBV11-3
CASSLDHVGSVKTEAFF